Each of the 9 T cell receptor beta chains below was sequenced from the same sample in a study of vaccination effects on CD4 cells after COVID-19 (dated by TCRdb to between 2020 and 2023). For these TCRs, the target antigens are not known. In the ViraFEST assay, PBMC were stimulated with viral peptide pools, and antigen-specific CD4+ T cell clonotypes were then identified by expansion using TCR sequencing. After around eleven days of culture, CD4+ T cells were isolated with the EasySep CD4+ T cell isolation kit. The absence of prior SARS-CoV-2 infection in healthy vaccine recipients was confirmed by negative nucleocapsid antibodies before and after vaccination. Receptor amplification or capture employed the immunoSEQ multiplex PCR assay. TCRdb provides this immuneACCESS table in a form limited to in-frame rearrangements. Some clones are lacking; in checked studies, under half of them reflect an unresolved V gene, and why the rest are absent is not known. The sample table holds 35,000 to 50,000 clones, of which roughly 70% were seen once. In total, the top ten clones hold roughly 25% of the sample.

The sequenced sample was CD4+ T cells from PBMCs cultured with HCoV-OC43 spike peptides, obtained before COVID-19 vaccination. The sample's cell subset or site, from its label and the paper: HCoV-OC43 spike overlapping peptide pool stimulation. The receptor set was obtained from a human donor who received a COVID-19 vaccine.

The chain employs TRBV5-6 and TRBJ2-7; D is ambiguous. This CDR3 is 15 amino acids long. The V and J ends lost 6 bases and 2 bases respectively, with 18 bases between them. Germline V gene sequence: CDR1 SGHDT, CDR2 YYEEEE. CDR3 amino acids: CASTLQATGPYEQYF. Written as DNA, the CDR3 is TGTGCCAGCACCCTTCAGGCGACCGGACCCTACGAGCAGTACTTC. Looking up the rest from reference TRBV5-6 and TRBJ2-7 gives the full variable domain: DAGVTQSPTHLIKTRGQQVTLRCSPKSGHDTVSWYQQALGQGPQFIFQYYEEEERQRGNFPDRFSGHQFPNYSSELNVNALLLGDSALYLCASTLQATGPYEQYFGPGTRLTVT.

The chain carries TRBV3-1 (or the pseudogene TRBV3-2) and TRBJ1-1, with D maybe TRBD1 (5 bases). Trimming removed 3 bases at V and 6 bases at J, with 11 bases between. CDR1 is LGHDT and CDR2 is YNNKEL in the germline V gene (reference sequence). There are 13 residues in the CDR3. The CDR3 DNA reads TGTGCCAGCAGCCAGAGGGGAGTCGCTGAAGCTTTCTTT. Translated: CASSQRGVAEAFF.

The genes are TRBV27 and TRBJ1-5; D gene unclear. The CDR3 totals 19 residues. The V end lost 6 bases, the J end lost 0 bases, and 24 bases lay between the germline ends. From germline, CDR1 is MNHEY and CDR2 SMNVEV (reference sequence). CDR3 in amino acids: CASRLPPSSGRYSNQPQHF. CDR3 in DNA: TGTGCCAGCAGGTTACCCCCCTCATCCGGACGATATAGCAATCAGCCCCAGCATTTT.

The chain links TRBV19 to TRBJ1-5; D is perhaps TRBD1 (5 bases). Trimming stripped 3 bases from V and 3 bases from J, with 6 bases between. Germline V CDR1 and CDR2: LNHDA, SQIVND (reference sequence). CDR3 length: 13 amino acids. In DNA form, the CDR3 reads TGTGCCAGTAGTATGGGGGTCAATCAGCCCCAGCATTTT. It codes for CASSMGVNQPQHF.

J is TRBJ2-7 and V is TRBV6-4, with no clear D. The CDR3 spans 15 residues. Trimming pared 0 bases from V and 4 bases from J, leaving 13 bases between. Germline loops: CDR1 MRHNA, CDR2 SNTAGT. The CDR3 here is CASSDSYSGPYEQYF. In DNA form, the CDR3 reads TGTGCCAGCAGTGACTCCTATTCGGGCCCTTACGAGCAGTACTTC.

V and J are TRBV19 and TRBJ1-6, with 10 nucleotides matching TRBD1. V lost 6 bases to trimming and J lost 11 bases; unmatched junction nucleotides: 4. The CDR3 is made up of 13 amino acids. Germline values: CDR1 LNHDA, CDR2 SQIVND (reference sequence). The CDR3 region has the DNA TGTGCCAGTAGAGACAGGGGGCCGGCACCCCTCCACTTT. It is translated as CASRDRGPAPLHF. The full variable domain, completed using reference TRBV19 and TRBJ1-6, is DGGITQSPKYLFRKEGQNVTLSCEQNLNHDAMYWYRQDPGQGLRLIYYSQIVNDFQKGDIAEGYSVSREKKESFPLTVTSAQKNPTAFYLCASRDRGPAPLHFGNGTRLTVT.

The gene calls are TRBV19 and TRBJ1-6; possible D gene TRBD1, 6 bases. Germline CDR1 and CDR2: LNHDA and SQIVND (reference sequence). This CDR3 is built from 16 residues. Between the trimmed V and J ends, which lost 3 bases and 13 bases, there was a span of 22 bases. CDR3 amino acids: CASSIRRQVIIQPLHF. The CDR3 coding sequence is TGTGCCAGTAGTATTCGCCGACAGGTTATAATTCAGCCCCTCCACTTT. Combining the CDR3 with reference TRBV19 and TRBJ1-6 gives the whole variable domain DGGITQSPKYLFRKEGQNVTLSCEQNLNHDAMYWYRQDPGQGLRLIYYSQIVNDFQKGDIAEGYSVSREKKESFPLTVTSAQKNPTAFYLCASSIRRQVIIQPLHFGNGTRLTVT.

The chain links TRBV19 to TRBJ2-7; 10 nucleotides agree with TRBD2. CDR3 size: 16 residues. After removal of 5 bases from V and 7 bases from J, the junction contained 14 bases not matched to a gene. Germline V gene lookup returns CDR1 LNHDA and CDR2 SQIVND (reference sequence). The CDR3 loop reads CASSSLAGYFLREQYF. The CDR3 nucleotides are TGTGCCAGTAGTTCACTAGCGGGATACTTCCTAAGGGAGCAGTACTTC. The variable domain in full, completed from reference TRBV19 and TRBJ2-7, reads DGGITQSPKYLFRKEGQNVTLSCEQNLNHDAMYWYRQDPGQGLRLIYYSQIVNDFQKGDIAEGYSVSREKKESFPLTVTSAQKNPTAFYLCASSSLAGYFLREQYFGPGTRLTVT.

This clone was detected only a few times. Written as DNA, the CDR3 is TGTGCCAGTAGTCCCGGCCGTTACGAGCAGTACTTC. Protein: CASSPGRYEQYF. The chain combines TRBV19 with TRBJ2-7; no reliable D call. V lost 5 bases, J lost 4 bases, and 9 bases lay in between. Germline V gives CDR1 LNHDA, CDR2 SQIVND (reference sequence). CDR3 length: 12 amino acids.